The 15 T cell receptor beta chains below come from one sample, sequenced in a study of chemoradiotherapy in HPV16-positive cancers. Data came from immunoSEQ multiplex PCR; TCRdb stores just in-frame clones and leaves some out. The sample includes tens of thousands of clones, around 90% of them seen just once. Sequences were derived from blood, sampled from a patient who underwent chemoradiotherapy. The source is a human donor with HPV-associated anogenital cancer.

This chain uses TRBV5-4 with TRBJ2-2, with a tentative D call TRBD2 (6 bases). The V gene's germline CDR1 is SGHNT and CDR2 YYREEE (reference sequence). V lost 6 bases to trimming and J lost 6 bases, with 9 bases between them. There are 12 residues in the CDR3. The CDR3 nucleotides read TGTGCCAGCAAACGGGGGTCCGGGGAGCTGTTTTTT. This translates into CASKRGSGELFF.

This clone appeared once. This chain joins TRBV7-9 and TRBJ2-7; tentatively, D is TRBD1 or TRBD2 (5 bases each). Per the germline V gene, CDR1 is SEHNR and CDR2 is FQNEAQ (reference sequence). CDR3 size: 15 residues. V was clipped by 4 bases and J by 2 bases, with 15 bases between them. For the CDR3, the DNA is TGTGCCAGCAGCTGGGGGAGTATGCCAACCTACGAGCAGTACTTC. It translates to CASSWGSMPTYEQYF.

To note about this clone: The junction does not match germline at one end; this may be a read error. J is TRBJ2-2 and V is TRBV5-4; D gene unclear. Germline V gene sequence: CDR1 SGHNT, CDR2 YYREEE (reference sequence). This CDR3 comprises 12 residues. The chain's CDR3 is CASTLDTGELFF. CDR3 DNA sequence: TGTGCCAGCACCTTGGACACCGGGGAGCTGTTTTTT.

The chain is built from TRBV11-3 and TRBJ2-5; D is perhaps TRBD1 (6 bases). Germline V CDR1 and CDR2: SGHNT, YENEEA. V gave up 1 base and J gave up 3 bases, with 6 bases separating them. This CDR3 is built from 13 residues. Written as DNA, the CDR3 is TGTGCCAGCAGCTTAGGACAGGAAGAGACCCAGTACTTC. This sequence encodes CASSLGQEETQYF.

This clone was counted a few times. This chain joins TRBV5-1 and TRBJ2-1, with D uncertain. This CDR3 has 13 amino acids. Trimming shortened V by 1 base and J by 4 bases, and 6 bases separated the two germline ends. Looked up from germline, CDR1 is SGHRS and CDR2 is YFSETQ. The CDR3 nucleotides read TGCGCCAGCAGCTTGACAGTTTACAATGAGCAGTTCTTC. Amino acid sequence: CASSLTVYNEQFF.

J is TRBJ2-7 and V is TRBV2; 9 bases are shared with TRBD1. The CDR3 has 14 residues. In germline, CDR1 is SNHLY, CDR2 FYNNEI. The V segment lost 8 bases and the J segment 0 bases; nucleotides outside the gene matches: 5. The CDR3 is CASRDRVSSYEQYF. The CDR3 coding sequence is TGTGCCAGCCGGGACAGGGTTAGCTCCTACGAGCAGTACTTC.

V usage is TRBV2 and J usage is TRBJ1-3; D gene unclear. From germline, CDR1 is SNHLY and CDR2 FYNNEI. The CDR3 has 14 residues. Trimming took off 6 bases at V and 0 bases at J, with 9 bases between the two ends. As DNA, the CDR3 is TGTGCCAGCAGGGCGGGGAGCTCTGGAAACACCATATATTTT. It yields the protein CASRAGSSGNTIYF.

This CDR3 reads CASSPIAGGLNHIQYF. The DNA for the CDR3 is TGTGCCAGCTCACCCATAGCGGGGGGCCTCAACCACATTCAGTACTTC. The chain has TRBV18 and TRBJ2-4; 10 bases fit TRBD2. With V trimmed by 3 bases and J by 8 bases, 10 bases remained unmatched. From germline, CDR1 is KGHSH and CDR2 LQKENI. There are 16 residues in the CDR3.

This rearrangement joins TRBV5-1 to TRBJ2-5; perhaps TRBD1 as D (6 bases). This CDR3 is 15 amino acids long. V was clipped by 0 bases and J by 5 bases, with 14 bases between them. Germline CDR1 and CDR2: SGHRS and YFSETQ. CDR3: CASSLDPGVFETQYF. Written as DNA, the CDR3 is TGCGCCAGCAGCTTGGACCCAGGGGTTTTTGAGACCCAGTACTTC. Full variable domain (outside the CDR3, taken from reference TRBV5-1 and TRBJ2-5): KAGVTQTPRYLIKTRGQQVTLSCSPISGHRSVSWYQQTPGQGLQFLFEYFSETQRNKGNFPGRFSGRQFSNSRSEMNVSTLELGDSALYLCASSLDPGVFETQYFGPGTRLLVL.

J is TRBJ2-3 and V is TRBV5-4, with a weak D call TRBD2 (5 bases). There are 14 residues in the CDR3. Looked up from germline, CDR1 is SGHNT and CDR2 is YYREEE (reference sequence). Trimming cost V 3 bases and J 4 bases, with 12 bases left between them. CDR3 protein: CASSSPEGPDTQYF. The CDR3 coding sequence is TGTGCCAGCAGCTCACCTGAGGGTCCAGATACGCAGTATTTT.

V gene TRBV5-4 combines with J gene TRBJ2-3, with D possibly being TRBD1 or TRBD2 (5 bases each). CDR1 and CDR2 from the germline V gene are SGHNT and YYREEE (reference sequence). V lost 1 base to trimming and J lost 5 bases, with 14 bases between them. The CDR3 totals 15 residues. CDR3 sequence: CASSLFIGAGDTQYF. Written as DNA, the CDR3 is TGTGCCAGCAGCTTGTTTATCGGGGCTGGAGATACGCAGTATTTT.

The chain has TRBV5-4 and TRBJ2-5; 8 nucleotides agree with TRBD2. The J segment lost 2 bases and the V segment lost 2 bases, leaving 8 bases of the junction unmatched. Looked up from germline, CDR1 is SGHNT and CDR2 is YYREEE (reference sequence). The CDR3 extends over 16 amino acids. In DNA, the CDR3 is TGTGCCAGCAGCTTTCCTAGCGGGCCTTCTCAAGAGACCCAGTACTTC. Amino acid sequence: CASSFPSGPSQETQYF.

This sequence joins TRBV6-1 and TRBJ1-5; D is ambiguous. This CDR3 comprises 13 residues. V lost 4 bases and J lost 1, with 5 bases in between. Germline CDR1 and CDR2: MNHNS and SASEGT. Here the CDR3 reads CASSVRSNQPQHF. CDR3 nucleotides: TGTGCCAGCAGTGTTCGGAGCAATCAGCCCCAGCATTTT.

This chain uses TRBV18 with TRBJ2-2; D tentatively reads TRBD1 or TRBD2 (5 bases each). Germline V gene lookup returns CDR1 KGHSH and CDR2 LQKENI. Between the trimmed V and J ends, which lost 1 base and 4 bases, there was a span of 13 bases. This CDR3 has 16 amino acids. CDR3 loop: CASSPLGTMITGELFF. For the CDR3, the DNA is TGTGCCAGCTCACCACTCGGGACGATGATCACCGGGGAGCTGTTTTTT. Combining the CDR3 with reference TRBV18 and TRBJ2-2 gives the whole variable domain NAGVMQNPRHLVRRRGQEARLRCSPMKGHSHVYWYRQLPEEGLKFMVYLQKENIIDESGMPKERFSAEFPKEGPSILRIQQVVRGDSAAYFCASSPLGTMITGELFFGEGSRLTVL.

The chain uses TRBV5-1 and TRBJ2-2; tentatively, D is TRBD1 (6 bases). The germline CDR1 and CDR2 sequences are SGHRS and YFSETQ. CDR3 size: 15 residues. The V end was cut by 0 bases, the J end by 2 bases, with 8 bases between. The CDR3 bases are TGCGCCAGCAGCTTGGACAGGGCAAACACCGGGGAGCTGTTTTTT. It is translated as CASSLDRANTGELFF.